This T cell receptor (beta chain) was identified during a study of cytomegalovirus exposure and HLA in healthy donors. This CDR3 region has 14 residues. The V gene end was trimmed by 4 bases and the J gene end by 6 bases; junction bases not matched to a gene: 2. Germline V gene lookup returns CDR1 SGHRS and CDR2 YFSETQ. PCR primers comprised 60 Vbeta and 13 Jbeta primers. Profiling relied on immunoSEQ multiplex PCR, and the TCRdb table lists in-frame clones only, not all of them. This table has 65,000 to 70,000 clones, approximately 81% appearing once. The material sequenced was PBMCs. This receptor was taken from a woman under 40 in good health and CMV-seropositive. This chain uses TRBV5-1 with TRBJ2-2, with 11 bases lining up with TRBD2. The CDR3 DNA reads as TGCGCCAGCAGCCCGGGACTAGCGGCCGGGGAGCTGTTTTTT. Translated, it gives CASSPGLAAGELFF.